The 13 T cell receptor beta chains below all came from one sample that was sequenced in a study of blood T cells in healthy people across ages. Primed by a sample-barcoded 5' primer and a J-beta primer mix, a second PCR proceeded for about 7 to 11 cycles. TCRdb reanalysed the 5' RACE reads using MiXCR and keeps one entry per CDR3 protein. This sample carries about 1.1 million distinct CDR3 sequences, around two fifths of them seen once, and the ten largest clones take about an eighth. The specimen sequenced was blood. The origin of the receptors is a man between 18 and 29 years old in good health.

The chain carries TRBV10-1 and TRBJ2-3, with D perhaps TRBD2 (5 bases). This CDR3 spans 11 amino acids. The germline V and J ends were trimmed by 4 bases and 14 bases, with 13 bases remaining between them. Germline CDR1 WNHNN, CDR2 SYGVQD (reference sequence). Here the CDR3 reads CASSGPEEAYF. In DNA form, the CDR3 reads TGCGCCAGCAGTGGTCCAGAGGAGGCGTATTTT.

Here the CDR3 reads CASSVSVTGELFF. In DNA form, the CDR3 reads TGTGCCAGCAGTGTCAGTGTGACCGGGGAGCTGTTTTTT. The V call is TRBV12-3 or TRBV12-4, the J call TRBJ2-2, with D uncertain. V lost 5 bases, J lost 5 bases, and 9 bases lay in between. CDR3 length: 13 amino acids.

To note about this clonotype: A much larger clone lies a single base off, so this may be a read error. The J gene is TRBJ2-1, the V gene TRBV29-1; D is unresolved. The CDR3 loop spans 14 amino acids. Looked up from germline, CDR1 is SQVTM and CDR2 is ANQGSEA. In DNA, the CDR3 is TGCGGCGTTGTAAAGGGCAGTCCTCCCAATGAGCAGTTCTTC. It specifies CGVVKGSPPNEQFF.

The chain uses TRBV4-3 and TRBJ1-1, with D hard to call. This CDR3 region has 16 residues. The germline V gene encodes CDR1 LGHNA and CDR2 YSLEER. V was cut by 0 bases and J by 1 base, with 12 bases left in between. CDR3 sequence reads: CASSQDSSHANTEAFF. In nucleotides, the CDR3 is TGCGCCAGCAGCCAAGATTCGAGTCACGCGAACACTGAAGCTTTCTTT.

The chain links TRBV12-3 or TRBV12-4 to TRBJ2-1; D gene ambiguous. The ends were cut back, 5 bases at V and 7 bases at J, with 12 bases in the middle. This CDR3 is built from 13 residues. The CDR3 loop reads CASSPAVVNEQFF. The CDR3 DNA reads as TGTGCCAGCAGTCCTGCCGTGGTTAATGAGCAGTTCTTC.

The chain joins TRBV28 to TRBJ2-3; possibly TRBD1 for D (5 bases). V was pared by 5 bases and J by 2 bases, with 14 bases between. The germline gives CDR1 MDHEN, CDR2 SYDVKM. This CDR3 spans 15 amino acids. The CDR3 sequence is CASSPGLRYTDTQYF. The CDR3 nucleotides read TGTGCCAGCAGTCCAGGGTTAAGGTACACAGATACGCAGTATTTT.

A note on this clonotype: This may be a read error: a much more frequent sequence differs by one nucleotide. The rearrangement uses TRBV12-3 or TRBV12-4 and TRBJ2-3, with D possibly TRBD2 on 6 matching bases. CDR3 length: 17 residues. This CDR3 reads CASSLGLEPTSTDAQYF. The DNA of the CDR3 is TGTGCCAGCAGTTTAGGACTAGAGCCCACTAGCACAGATGCGCAGTATTTT.

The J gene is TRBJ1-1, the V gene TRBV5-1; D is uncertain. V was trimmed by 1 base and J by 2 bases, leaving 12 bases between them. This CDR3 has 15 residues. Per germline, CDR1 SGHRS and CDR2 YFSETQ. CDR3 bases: TGCGCCAGCAGCTTGAGGCCCGGCAGTAACACTGAAGCTTTCTTT. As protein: CASSLRPGSNTEAFF. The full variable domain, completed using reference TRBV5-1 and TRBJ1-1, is KAGVTQTPRYLIKTRGQQVTLSCSPISGHRSVSWYQQTPGQGLQFLFEYFSETQRNKGNFPGRFSGRQFSNSRSEMNVSTLELGDSALYLCASSLRPGSNTEAFFGQGTRLTVV.

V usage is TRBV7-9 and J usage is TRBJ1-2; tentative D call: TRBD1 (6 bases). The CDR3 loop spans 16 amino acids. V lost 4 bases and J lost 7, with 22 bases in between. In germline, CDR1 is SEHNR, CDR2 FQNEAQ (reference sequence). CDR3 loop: CASSYAEDRAFSGYTF. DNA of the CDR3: TGTGCCAGCAGCTACGCCGAGGACAGAGCCTTTAGTGGCTACACCTTC. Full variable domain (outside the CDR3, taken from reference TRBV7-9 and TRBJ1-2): DTGVSQNPRHKITKRGQNVTFRCDPISEHNRLYWYRQTLGQGPEFLTYFQNEAQLEKSRLLSDRFSAERPKGSFSTLEIQRTEQGDSAMYLCASSYAEDRAFSGYTFGSGTRLTVV.

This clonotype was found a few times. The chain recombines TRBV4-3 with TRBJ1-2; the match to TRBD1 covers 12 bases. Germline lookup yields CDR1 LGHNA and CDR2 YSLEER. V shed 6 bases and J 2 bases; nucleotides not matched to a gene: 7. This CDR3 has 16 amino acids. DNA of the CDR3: TGCGCCAGCAGGGGGGACAGGGGGCGTTTCAACTATGGCTACACCTTC. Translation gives CASRGDRGRFNYGYTF.

CDR3 in amino acids: CASSLGPMETQYF. CDR3 in DNA: TGCGCCAGCAGCCTCGGCCCTATGGAGACCCAGTACTTC. The rearrangement links TRBV4-1 to TRBJ2-5; D is ambiguous. V was trimmed by 4 bases and J by 5 bases, leaving 11 bases between them. This CDR3 region has 13 residues. CDR1 MGHRA and CDR2 YSYEKL come from the germline V gene.

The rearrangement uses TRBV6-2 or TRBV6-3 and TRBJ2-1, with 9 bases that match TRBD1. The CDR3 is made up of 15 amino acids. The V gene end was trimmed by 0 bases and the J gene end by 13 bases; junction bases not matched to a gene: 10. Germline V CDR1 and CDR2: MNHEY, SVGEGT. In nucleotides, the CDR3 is TGTGCCAGCAGTTACTCGAGCGCCGGGACAGGGAACCAGTTCTTC. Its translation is CASSYSSAGTGNQFF.

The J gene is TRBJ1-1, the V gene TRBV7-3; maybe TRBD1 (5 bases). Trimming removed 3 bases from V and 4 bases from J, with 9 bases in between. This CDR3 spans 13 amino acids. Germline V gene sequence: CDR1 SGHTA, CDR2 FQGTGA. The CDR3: CASSFGTSTEAFF. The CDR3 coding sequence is TGTGCCAGCAGCTTCGGGACCAGCACTGAAGCTTTCTTT. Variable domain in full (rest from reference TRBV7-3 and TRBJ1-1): GAGVSQTPSNKVTEKGKYVELRCDPISGHTALYWYRQSLGQGPEFLIYFQGTGAADDSGLPNDRFFAVRPEGSVSTLKIQRTERGDSAVYLCASSFGTSTEAFFGQGTRLTVV.